These 2 T cell receptor beta chains were all obtained from the same sample, sequenced in a study of vaccination and CD4 T cells after COVID-19. Their antigens are not known. Treatment: roughly 10-day PBMC culture with coronavirus spike peptide pools or control peptides (ViraFEST assay). An Oncomine TCR Beta short-read assay was used to sequence the DNA from cultured CD4+ T cells. TCRdb re-analysed the PCR reads in MiXCR, keeping a single row per CDR3 protein. Of 14,000 to 15,000 distinct CDR3 sequences in the sample, roughly half were seen once. The sample in question was cultured CD4+ T cells from blood, obtained after SARS-CoV-2 vaccination. The receptors come from a human donor with COVID-19.

This clonotype appeared a few times. This rearrangement joins TRBV2 to TRBJ1-6; D may be TRBD1 (5 bases). From germline, CDR1 is SNHLY and CDR2 FYNNEI. V lost 8 bases, J lost 10 bases, and 21 bases lay in between. The CDR3 has 15 amino acids. The CDR3 reads CASRFNRGGNSPLHF. The CDR3 DNA follows: TGTGCCAGCCGCTTCAATCGGGGGGGTAACTCACCCCTCCACTTT.

The chain uses TRBV6-1 and TRBJ2-6, with D perhaps matching TRBD1 (5 bases). V was cut by 6 bases and J by 4 bases, with 10 bases left in between. Per germline, CDR1 MNHNS and CDR2 SASEGT. The CDR3 covers 14 residues. CDR3 region: CASSGRGGANVLTF. CDR3 nucleotide sequence: TGTGCCAGCAGCGGAAGGGGCGGGGCCAACGTCCTGACTTTC.